A single sample gave rise to the 19 T cell receptor beta chains below, sequenced in a study of T cell responses to AZD1222 COVID-19 vaccine. Produced via immunoSEQ multiplex PCR; TCRdb's table is partial and in-frame only. Here the sample spans 150,000 to 200,000 clones, 80% to 95% being singletons. Sequencing was performed on peripheral blood, taken on day 0 of AZD1222 vaccination. These receptors were collected from an adult in good health.

The chain recombines TRBV21-1 with TRBJ1-5. TRBV21-1 is shown as a pseudogene. The CDR3 sequence is 18 residues long. The CDR3 nucleotides read TGTGCCAGCAGCCAAAAGCCCCACGGTTGTCATAGCAATCAGCCCCAGCATTTT. It codes for CASSQKPHGCHSNQPQHF.

This clone was counted a single time. The chain joins TRBV4-1 to TRBJ2-7; 7 bases align to TRBD2. The CDR3 is made up of 16 amino acids. V lost 3 bases, J lost 4 bases, and 12 bases stayed unmatched. Germline-derived CDR1 and CDR2 are MGHRA and YSYEKL. CDR3 coding DNA: TGCGCCAGCAGCCACCCCGGGGGAGGGGAAGGGTACGAGCAGTACTTC. Translated, it gives CASSHPGGGEGYEQYF.

This chain links TRBV6-1 with TRBJ1-2, with D perhaps TRBD1 (5 bases). V lost 2 bases, J lost 0 bases, and 13 bases lay in between. CDR1 and CDR2 from the germline V gene are MNHNS and SASEGT. The CDR3 totals 16 residues. The CDR3 nucleotides read TGTGCCAGCAGTGAATTCGGGGGGGGAGCTAACTATGGCTACACCTTC. This codes for CASSEFGGGANYGYTF.

This chain joins TRBV7-9 and TRBJ2-2; the D gene is possibly TRBD1 (7 bases). Per the germline V gene, CDR1 is SEHNR and CDR2 is FQNEAQ (reference sequence). The CDR3 is 15 amino acids. V was pared by 5 bases and J by 3 bases, with 13 bases between. This chain's CDR3 is CASSPRGADTGELFF. The CDR3 DNA reads as TGTGCCAGCAGCCCCAGGGGGGCGGACACCGGGGAGCTGTTTTTT.

This chain joins TRBV5-1 and TRBJ2-3, with D possibly TRBD2 on 5 matching bases. This CDR3 has 15 residues. From germline, CDR1 is SGHRS and CDR2 YFSETQ. Trimming took 0 bases from V and 6 from J, leaving 14 bases between them. The CDR3, as DNA: TGCGCCAGCAGCTTGGACTCCTTTACGGGGGATACGCAGTATTTT. Amino acid sequence: CASSLDSFTGDTQYF. The entire variable domain, with the rest obtained from reference TRBV5-1 and TRBJ2-3, is as follows: KAGVTQTPRYLIKTRGQQVTLSCSPISGHRSVSWYQQTPGQGLQFLFEYFSETQRNKGNFPGRFSGRQFSNSRSEMNVSTLELGDSALYLCASSLDSFTGDTQYFGPGTRLTVL.

Here the CDR3 DNA reads TGCGCCAGCAGCTTGGAGGCTATGATAGCGGAGCAACACAATGAGCAGTTCTTC. Translation: CASSLEAMIAEQHNEQFF. J is TRBJ2-1 and V is TRBV5-1, with D possibly matching TRBD2 (6 bases). CDR3 length: 18 residues. The V end lost 0 bases, the J end lost 5 bases, and 21 bases lay between the germline ends. The germline V gene encodes CDR1 SGHRS and CDR2 YFSETQ.

The rearrangement uses TRBV10-3 and TRBJ1-2; a weak D match, TRBD1 (6 bases). The germline V and J ends were trimmed by 6 bases and 2 bases, with 19 bases remaining between them. From germline, CDR1 is ENHRY and CDR2 SYGVKD. This CDR3 is built from 16 residues. CDR3 DNA: TGTGCCATCAGCAATGGGCTCACAGGGATAAACTATGGCTACACCTTC. Translated, it gives CAISNGLTGINYGYTF.

The chain carries TRBV7-7 and TRBJ2-1, with 16 bases identical to TRBD2. Trimming at V came to 5 bases and at J to 5 bases, leaving 6 bases not matched to a gene. CDR3 length equals 17 residues. Germline assignment: CDR1 SSHAT and CDR2 FNYEAQ (reference sequence). DNA for the CDR3: TGTGCCAGCAGCCGGGGACTAGCGGGAGGGCCAAACAATGAGCAGTTCTTC. Amino acids: CASSRGLAGGPNNEQFF.

The chain joins TRBV6-5 to TRBJ1-2, with a weak D call TRBD1 (5 bases). There are 14 residues in the CDR3. The germline V and J ends were trimmed by 6 bases and 5 bases, with 16 bases remaining between them. The V gene's germline CDR1 is MNHEY and CDR2 SVGAGI. In DNA, the CDR3 is TGTGCCAGCAGAGCCGGGACCCAAGGGTATGGCTACACCTTC. Amino acid sequence: CASRAGTQGYGYTF.

The count of this clone is one. The chain links TRBV7-2 to TRBJ1-6; no clear D. The germline V and J ends were trimmed by 6 bases and 7 bases, with 4 bases remaining between them. Germline V gene data show CDR1 as SGHTA and CDR2 as FQGNSA. This CDR3 contains 11 residues. The CDR3: CASRQNSPLHF. As DNA, the CDR3 is TGTGCCAGCAGACAAAATTCACCCCTCCACTTT.

This chain links TRBV2 with TRBJ2-3; D gene unclear. V was trimmed by 6 bases and J by 1 base, leaving 2 bases between them. Germline CDR1 is SNHLY and CDR2 is FYNNEI. The CDR3 runs to 11 residues. CDR3 sequence reads: CASRRTDTQYF. CDR3 DNA sequence: TGTGCCAGCAGACGCACAGATACGCAGTATTTT.

This clone was detected once. J is TRBJ2-1 and V is TRBV24-1; 9 bases match TRBD2. V lost 12 bases to trimming and J lost 0 bases; unmatched junction nucleotides: 5. CDR3 length: 14 amino acids. Germline V gene sequence: CDR1 KGHDR, CDR2 SFDVKD. DNA for the CDR3: TGTGCCGCGGGGGGGGATAGCTCCTACAATGAGCAGTTCTTC. Its protein is CAAGGDSSYNEQFF.

The rearrangement links TRBV5-1 to TRBJ1-1; TRBD1 matches 7 bases. The CDR3 loop spans 15 amino acids. V lost 4 bases and J lost 6; bases outside the gene matches: 12. Germline loops: CDR1 SGHRS, CDR2 YFSETQ. The DNA for the CDR3 is TGCGCCAGCAGCCGAGTAGGGGGCAGTGGTGCTGAAGCTTTCTTT. Residues: CASSRVGGSGAEAFF.

This clone was recorded once. The rearrangement joins TRBV4-1 to TRBJ1-6; D call uncertain. Trimming cost V 0 bases and J 0 bases, with 12 bases left between them. The germline CDR1 and CDR2 sequences are MGHRA and YSYEKL. CDR3 length equals 18 residues. CDR3 nucleotide sequence: TGCGCCAGCAGCCAAGATAAGGGAGGGAGCTCCTATAATTCACCCCTCCACTTT. It specifies CASSQDKGGSSYNSPLHF.

The chain recombines TRBV19 with TRBJ1-5; D is unclear. The CDR3 sequence is 16 residues long. The germline gives CDR1 LNHDA, CDR2 SQIVND (reference sequence). V shed 0 bases and J shed 5 bases, with 14 bases lying between them. Here the CDR3 reads CASSIDRSAGYQPQHF. CDR3 sequence (DNA): TGTGCCAGTAGTATAGATCGGTCTGCAGGTTATCAGCCCCAGCATTTT.

The gene calls are TRBV18 and TRBJ1-2; a possible D gene is TRBD1 (5 bases). Trimming removed 6 bases at V and 4 bases at J, with 27 bases between. The V gene's germline CDR1 is KGHSH and CDR2 LQKENI. The CDR3 loop spans 18 amino acids. The CDR3 bases are TGTGCCAGCTCCCAGTCGCGTGGCCAGGGAAGGTTATTCTATGGCTACACCTTC. Protein product: CASSQSRGQGRLFYGYTF.

The chain carries TRBV6-5 and TRBJ2-3; 12 nucleotides align to TRBD2. V was clipped by 11 bases and J by 8 bases; unmatched bases: 14. Germline V gene sequence: CDR1 MNHEY, CDR2 SVGAGI. The CDR3 is 15 residues long. The CDR3 sequence: CAGSGLAGPYGTQYF. The DNA for the CDR3 is TGTGCCGGATCGGGACTAGCGGGCCCCTATGGTACGCAGTATTTT.

V is TRBV11-2 and J is TRBJ2-5; perhaps TRBD1 as D (5 bases). Germline loops: CDR1 SGHAT, CDR2 FQNNGV. CDR3 length: 16 residues. V was pared by 8 bases and J by 5 bases, with 24 bases between. The DNA of the CDR3 is TGTGCCAGCGCTCAAGGACATCTTGGCAGCCGGGAGACCCAGTACTTC. This encodes CASAQGHLGSRETQYF.

The chain recombines TRBV10-2 with TRBJ1-3; tentatively, D is TRBD1 (6 bases). CDR1 WSHSY and CDR2 SAAADI come from the germline V gene. Deletions cut 3 bases from V and 1 base from J, with 28 bases between. CDR3 length equals 21 residues. The CDR3 DNA reads as TGCGCCAGCAGTGATCGGAGTCCATGGCCGACAGGTTTACTATCTGGAAACACCATATATTTT. Protein product: CASSDRSPWPTGLLSGNTIYF.